This entry describes one TCR delta chain. Its antigen is unknown. It has no much larger one-base neighbor in the sample; base qualities were not kept. This sample was taken from a study of gamma-delta T cells after stem cell transplantation listed by TCRdb under 2016. The library was obtained by RT-PCR. Sequencing was carried out with an Illumina MiSeq. TCRdb processed the public reads again with the CATT caller, after which rows with matching DNA were combined. Present in this sample are about 1,700 delta-chain clones, 4% to 5.5% of which were seen just once. The ten largest clones add up to 9.5% to 15% of the sample. Spanning cysteine to phenylalanine, the CDR3 consists of 17 amino acids. The sequence is cut down to CDR3 DNA, 51 bases in frame from base 1.

The specimen sequenced was gamma-delta T cells. The receptor was isolated from a human donor. It is not recorded whose cells these are; they may come from a transplant donor. The J gene call is TRDJ1, but no V gene call exists; TRDD3 is the table's D call, not checked against the DNA. Read as DNA, the sequence is TGTGCCTGTGACACCGTCCCGACTGGGGTATTAATCGAGAAACTCATCTTT. Its translation reads: CACDTVPTGVLIEKLIF.